The rows below give T cell receptor beta chains drawn from one sample of a study of shared clonotypes between healthy human individuals. This table comes from immunoSEQ multiplex PCR, and its TCRdb copy is limited to in-frame clones, with some not included. Among some 300,000 clones listed, less than 75% were seen once. The material sequenced was memory CD4+ T cells sorted from blood. The receptors shown here come from a young man in good health. The CDR3 runs from the conserved cysteine through the conserved F or W. D genes are given only for firm matches. Size is omitted from some rows. Given values are once, few, many or a class for expanded clones.

d_call,j_call,v_call,clone_size,cdr3_nt,cdr3_aa
TRBD1,TRBJ2-7,TRBV5-6,few,TGTGCCAGCAGCCCCGGGTTGCAGGGGGCAAACGAGCAGTACTTC,CASSPGLQGANEQYF
NA,TRBJ1-6,TRBV6-6,few,TGTGCCAGCAGTTACGGCGACCGCACTCTGGTCACCCTCCACTTT,CASSYGDRTLVTLHF
NA,TRBJ2-7,TRBV10-3,NA,TGTGCCATCAGGGGGCAGGGGAGCTCCTACGAGCAGTACTTC,CAIRGQGSSYEQYF
NA,TRBJ1-1,TRBV19,NA,TGTGCCAGTAGTGCCGGAACGAACACTGAAGCTTTCTTT,CASSAGTNTEAFF
NA,TRBJ2-1,TRBV6-6,NA,TGTGCCAGCAGTTTGCTAGCCGGCTCCTACAATGAGCAGTTCTTC,CASSLLAGSYNEQFF
NA,TRBJ2-1,TRBV7-6,NA,TGTGCCAGCAGCCCGCCGGCGGAGGAGCAGTTCTTC,CASSPPAEEQFF
TRBD2,TRBJ2-5,TRBV7-2,NA,TGTGCCAGCAGCTTAGCGATCGGCGGGAGCGCAGAGACCCAGTACTTC,CASSLAIGGSAETQYF
NA,TRBJ1-1,TRBV30,NA,TGTGCCGGCTTGGCACCAGGTCAAGCAAATAGGGCTGAAGCTTTCTTT,CAGLAPGQANRAEAFF
TRBD1,TRBJ1-2,TRBV2,once,TGTGCCAGCAGTCTACCGGGACAGGGGGTTGCTGACACCTTC,CASSLPGQGVADTF
TRBD2,TRBJ2-2,TRBV10-1,once,TGCGCCAGTGGGACTAGATACACCGGGGAGCTGTTTTTT,CASGTRYTGELFF
NA,TRBJ2-5,TRBV9,NA,TGTGCCAGCAGCGTAGTGGTCCGGCAAGAGACCCAGTACTTC,CASSVVVRQETQYF
NA,TRBJ2-5,TRBV9,NA,TGTGCCAGCAGCACGACGGCAAACTCAAATGGGGAGACCCAGTACTTC,CASSTTANSNGETQYF
NA,TRBJ1-3,TRBV15,NA,TGTGCCACCAGCAGAGACAGAAACACCATATATTTT,CATSRDRNTIYF
NA,TRBJ2-2,TRBV2,NA,TGTGCCAGCGGAGGGGTCTCCTACGCCGGGGAGCTGTTTTTT,CASGGVSYAGELFF
TRBD1,TRBJ1-1,TRBV6-6,NA,TGTGCCAGCAGTCGGCCGGGACAGGGTGCTGAAGCTTTCTTT,CASSRPGQGAEAFF
TRBD2,TRBJ2-7,TRBV15,NA,TGTGCCACCAGCAGAGATAATAAGAGGACTAGCGTCTACGAGCAGTACTTC,CATSRDNKRTSVYEQYF
NA,TRBJ1-1,TRBV5-1,NA,TGCGCCAGCAGCTCCAATACTGCGAACACTGAAGCTTTCTTT,CASSSNTANTEAFF
TRBD2,TRBJ2-5,TRBV5-6,once,TGTGCCAGCAGCTTTTCTAGCGGCCCAATTCAGTACTTC,CASSFSSGPIQYF
TRBD1,TRBJ1-2,TRBV5-6,NA,TGTGCCAGCAGCTTACGGACAGGGGGCTATGGCTACACCTTC,CASSLRTGGYGYTF
NA,TRBJ2-1,TRBV5-6,NA,TGTGCCAGCATTGGGGGAGCCGCGAGGCAAAACTCCTACAATGAGCAGTTCTTC,CASIGGAARQNSYNEQFF
NA,TRBJ2-7,TRBV20-1,few,TGCAGTGCTAGAGCAGGCTACGAGCAGTACTTC,CSARAGYEQYF
NA,TRBJ1-5,TRBV18,few,TGTGCCAGCTCACCACAGGGGCCCGCCTCTAGCAATCAGCCCCAGCATTTT,CASSPQGPASSNQPQHF
TRBD1,TRBJ1-1,TRBV30,NA,TGTGCCTGGACAAGACAGGGAAGCACTGAAGCTTTCTTT,CAWTRQGSTEAFF
NA,TRBJ1-3,TRBV18,NA,TGTGCCAGCTCACCCCGATCCAGGGAAGGTGGAAACACCATATATTTT,CASSPRSREGGNTIYF
NA,TRBJ2-5,TRBV11-3,NA,TGTGCCAGCAGCTTAGGGTACGGGAAAGAGACCCAGTACTTC,CASSLGYGKETQYF
TRBD1,TRBJ2-1,TRBV4-2,NA,TGTGCCAGCAGCCGAGCTACGACAGGGGACAGAAATGAGCAGTTCTTC,CASSRATTGDRNEQFF
TRBD2,TRBJ2-2,TRBV5-1,NA,TGCGCCAGCAGCAGGACTAGCGGTTCCGGGGAGCTGTTTTTT,CASSRTSGSGELFF
NA,TRBJ2-7,TRBV7-2,few,TGTGCCAGCAGGTTCCCCCCTGGTTACGAGCAGTACTTC,CASRFPPGYEQYF
NA,TRBJ1-5,TRBV15,NA,TGTGCCACCAGCAGCCAGACAGCGGGCGTACAGCCCCAGCATTTT,CATSSQTAGVQPQHF
NA,TRBJ2-7,TRBV5-1,once,TGCGCCAGCAGCCCCGTAGCAGCGAGCTACGAGCAGTACTTC,CASSPVAASYEQYF
TRBD2,TRBJ2-1,TRBV10-2,NA,TGCGCCAGTAAATTAGCGGGAGGGCCCTACAATGAGCAGTTCTTC,CASKLAGGPYNEQFF
NA,TRBJ1-1,TRBV28,NA,TGTGCCAGCAGTACCGACACTGAAGCTTTCTTT,CASSTDTEAFF
TRBD1,TRBJ2-7,TRBV10-3,few,TGTGCCATCAGCGAACAGGGGGCAAGCTACGAGCAGTACTTC,CAISEQGASYEQYF
TRBD2,TRBJ2-1,TRBV29-1,NA,TGCAGCGGTACCGGGACTAGCGCCCTTCATGAGCAGTTCTTC,CSGTGTSALHEQFF
NA,TRBJ1-2,TRBV11-1,NA,TGTGCCAGCAGCCCAGGACGGATCTATGGCTACACCTTC,CASSPGRIYGYTF
NA,TRBJ1-5,TRBV6-4,NA,TGTGCCAGCAGTGACTCAATCGGCAATCAGCCCCAGCATTTT,CASSDSIGNQPQHF
NA,TRBJ2-1,TRBV5-6,NA,TGTGCCAGCAGCTTGGCAACTCCGAACATCTACAATGAGCAGTTCTTC,CASSLATPNIYNEQFF
NA,TRBJ1-1,TRBV19,NA,TGTGCCAGTAGTTCGGGGTGGGCCACTGAAGCTTTCTTT,CASSSGWATEAFF
NA,TRBJ1-4,TRBV5-1,NA,TGCGCCAGCAGCCTGAATAACGGGGGCGGAGAAAAACTGTTTTTT,CASSLNNGGGEKLFF
NA,TRBJ2-5,TRBV6-5,NA,TGTGCCAGCAGCCGGACCACTAGGGGAGAAGAGACCCAGTACTTC,CASSRTTRGEETQYF
NA,TRBJ2-4,TRBV7-3,NA,TGTGCCAGCAGCTTACGGGTGTTGGGCAGGGGTGGAGGTATAGCCAAAAACATTCAGTACTTC,CASSLRVLGRGGGIAKNIQYF
NA,TRBJ2-5,TRBV5-4,NA,TGTGCCAGCAGCTTGGCCAGTGGGCGGGGCCAAGAGACCCAGTACTTC,CASSLASGRGQETQYF
TRBD1,TRBJ1-2,TRBV28,few,TGTGCCAGCGTCCCCGGGGGACAGCGAAACTATGGCTACACCTTC,CASVPGGQRNYGYTF
TRBD2,TRBJ2-5,TRBV5-4,NA,TGTGCCAGCAGCATGAGTAGCGGGGGCTCAGAGACCCAGTACTTC,CASSMSSGGSETQYF
NA,TRBJ2-7,TRBV4-3,NA,TGCGCCAGCAGCCAAGATCTGGCCTACGAGCAGTACTTC,CASSQDLAYEQYF
NA,TRBJ2-3,TRBV2,NA,TGTGCCAGCAACCTACAGGTCCGCACAGATACGCAGTATTTT,CASNLQVRTDTQYF
TRBD2,TRBJ2-7,TRBV7-2,NA,TGTGCCAGCAGCTGGGGTAGCGGGAGCGTTTCCGAGCAGTACTTC,CASSWGSGSVSEQYF
TRBD1,TRBJ1-5,TRBV19,once,TGTGCCAGTAGTTCGGTAGTAGGACAGGGTTTCAATCAGCCCCAGCATTTT,CASSSVVGQGFNQPQHF
TRBD2,TRBJ2-1,TRBV7-3,NA,TGTGCCAGCAGCTTAACGCTAGCGGGAGGGCCAGGGTACAATGAGCAGTTCTTC,CASSLTLAGGPGYNEQFF
NA,TRBJ2-5,TRBV10-1,NA,TGCGCCAGCAGCCTCTCTTGGGAGACCCAGTACTTC,CASSLSWETQYF
NA,TRBJ2-1,TRBV18,NA,TGTGCCAGCTCACCATACAGTCAGAATGAGCAGTTCTTC,CASSPYSQNEQFF
TRBD2,TRBJ2-1,TRBV4-1,many,TGCGCCAGCAGCCAAGGACTAGCGGGAGGTGTAGGAGGTTTGGCCTACAATGAGCAGTTCTTC,CASSQGLAGGVGGLAYNEQFF
TRBD1,TRBJ2-1,TRBV7-9,NA,TGTGCCAGCAGCTTAACAGGGGGCCACAATGAGCAGTTCTTC,CASSLTGGHNEQFF
NA,TRBJ1-5,TRBV28,NA,TGTGCCAGCAGCCGGACAGTATATGGCCAGCCCCAGCATTTT,CASSRTVYGQPQHF